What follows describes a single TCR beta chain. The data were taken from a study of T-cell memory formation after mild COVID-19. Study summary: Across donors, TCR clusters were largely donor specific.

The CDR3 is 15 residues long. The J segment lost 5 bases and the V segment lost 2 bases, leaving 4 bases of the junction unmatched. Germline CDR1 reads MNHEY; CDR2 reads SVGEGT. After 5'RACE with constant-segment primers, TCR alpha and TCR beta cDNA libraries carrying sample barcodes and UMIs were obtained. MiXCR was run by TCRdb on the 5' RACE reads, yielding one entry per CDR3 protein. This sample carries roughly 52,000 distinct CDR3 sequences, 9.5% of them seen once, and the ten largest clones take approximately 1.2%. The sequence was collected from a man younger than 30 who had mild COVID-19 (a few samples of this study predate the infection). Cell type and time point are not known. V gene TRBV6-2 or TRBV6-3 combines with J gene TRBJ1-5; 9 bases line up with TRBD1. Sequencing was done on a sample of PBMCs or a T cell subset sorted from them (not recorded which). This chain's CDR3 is CASSYPGQGYQPQHF. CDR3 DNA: TGTGCCAGCAGTTACCCGGGACAGGGTTATCAGCCCCAGCATTTT.